The 17 T cell receptor beta chains given below trace back to one sample, sequenced in a study of blood T cell repertoires in COVID-19. Sequenced by immunoSEQ multiplex PCR; TCRdb stores in-frame clones only, minus some. The profile shows fewer than 250,000 clones, about 90% of them singletons. Sequencing was done on a sample of PBMCs or T cells enriched from blood (not recorded which). These receptors were collected from a man aged 50-60 years who had been exposed to COVID-19.

The chain recombines TRBV7-8 with TRBJ1-2, with 7 positions matching TRBD1. Germline CDR1 and CDR2: SGHVS and FQNEAQ. The CDR3 contains 13 residues. J gave up 6 bases and V 5 bases, and 6 bases lay outside the gene matches. The CDR3 DNA reads as TGTGCCAGCAGCCCCACCAGGGGGAATGGCTACACCTTC. Amino acid sequence: CASSPTRGNGYTF.

This chain uses TRBV3-1 (or the pseudogene TRBV3-2) with TRBJ1-6, with no clear D. The CDR3 loop spans 14 amino acids. Deletions cut 1 base from V and 8 bases from J, with 9 bases between. The V gene's germline CDR1 is LGHDT and CDR2 YNNKEL (reference sequence). CDR3 DNA sequence: TGTGCCAGCAGCCAAGCGGCGGCTCATTCACCCCTCCACTTT. Its translation: CASSQAAAHSPLHF.

A remark on this clone: This CDR3 is also generated by other DNA sequences in the sample. The chain recombines TRBV5-1 with TRBJ1-2, with D possibly TRBD1 on 6 matching bases. Trimming pared 0 bases from V and 2 bases from J, leaving 8 bases between. CDR3 size: 14 residues. Germline V gives CDR1 SGHRS, CDR2 YFSETQ. CDR3 amino acids: CASSLDGGNYGYTF. CDR3 DNA: TGCGCCAGCAGCTTGGATGGGGGCAACTATGGCTACACCTTC.

The chain couples TRBV6-6 to TRBJ1-5, with no clear D. V lost 2 bases, J lost 5 bases, and 4 bases lay in between. CDR1 is MNHNY and CDR2 is SVGAGI in the germline V gene (reference sequence). The CDR3 consists of 12 residues. The DNA of the CDR3 is TGTGCCAGCAGTTACCCTCATCAGCCCCAGCATTTT. Its protein product is CASSYPHQPQHF.

This rearrangement joins TRBV25-1 to TRBJ2-6, with D tentatively TRBD1 (5 bases). Trimming left V 4 bases short and J 4 bases short, with 11 bases between. The CDR3 length is 15 residues. Germline-derived CDR1 and CDR2 are MGHDK and SYGVNS. The CDR3 protein is CASSVTGAGANVLTF. For the CDR3, the DNA is TGTGCCAGCAGTGTAACAGGTGCGGGGGCCAACGTCCTGACTTTC.

The rearrangement uses TRBV28 and TRBJ2-2; 8 bases map to TRBD2. Germline V CDR1 and CDR2: MDHEN, SYDVKM. This CDR3 is built from 14 residues. Losses at the gene ends were 5 bases for V and 6 bases for J; bases not matched to a gene: 5. The CDR3 is CASSRREGPGELFF. The CDR3 DNA follows: TGTGCCAGCAGTCGTCGGGAGGGACCCGGGGAGCTGTTTTTT. Combining the CDR3 with reference TRBV28 and TRBJ2-2 gives the whole variable domain DVKVTQSSRYLVKRTGEKVFLECVQDMDHENMFWYRQDPGLGLRLIYFSYDVKMKEKGDIPEGYSVSREKKERFSLILESASTNQTSMYLCASSRREGPGELFFGEGSRLTVL.

The V gene is TRBV18, the J gene TRBJ1-1, with D tentatively TRBD1 (5 bases). The germline V and J ends were trimmed by 3 bases and 3 bases, with 11 bases remaining between them. CDR3 size: 14 residues. Germline values: CDR1 KGHSH, CDR2 LQKENI. The CDR3 nucleotides are TGTGCCAGCTCACCGGGTACCAGGGACACTGAAGCTTTCTTT. This codes for CASSPGTRDTEAFF.

This rearrangement joins TRBV5-1 to TRBJ2-1; possible D gene TRBD2, 5 bases. Per the germline V gene, CDR1 is SGHRS and CDR2 is YFSETQ. The CDR3 has 13 amino acids. V lost 2 bases and J 6 bases, leaving 9 bases between the germline ends. Here the CDR3 DNA reads TGCGCCAGCAGCTTTACTAGTGCCAATGAGCAGTTCTTC. Its protein product is CASSFTSANEQFF.

The chain links TRBV5-1 to TRBJ2-2; D remains ambiguous. The V end lost 0 bases, the J end lost 1 base, and 25 bases lay between the germline ends. The CDR3 is made up of 21 amino acids. CDR1 and CDR2 from the germline V gene are SGHRS and YFSETQ. The CDR3 spells CASSLERHREIITKNTGELFF. The CDR3 DNA sequence: TGCGCCAGCAGCTTGGAACGGCATCGAGAAATCATAACTAAGAACACCGGGGAGCTGTTTTTT. Filled out from reference TRBV5-1 and TRBJ2-2, the complete variable domain reads KAGVTQTPRYLIKTRGQQVTLSCSPISGHRSVSWYQQTPGQGLQFLFEYFSETQRNKGNFPGRFSGRQFSNSRSEMNVSTLELGDSALYLCASSLERHREIITKNTGELFFGEGSRLTVL.

V usage is TRBV9 and J usage is TRBJ1-5, with 7 bases fitting TRBD1. CDR1 and CDR2 from the germline V gene are SGDLS and YYNGEE. The junction had 4 bases not matched to a gene; V was cut back by 2 bases and J by 5 bases. This CDR3 is built from 14 residues. CDR3: CASSVGDSDQPQHF. The CDR3 coding sequence is TGTGCCAGCAGCGTGGGGGACAGTGATCAGCCCCAGCATTTT.

Comments on this clone: This same CDR3 is encoded by further DNA sequences in the sample. V and J are TRBV5-1 and TRBJ2-1; tentatively, D is TRBD1 (6 bases). The germline V gene encodes CDR1 SGHRS and CDR2 YFSETQ. V was trimmed by 0 bases and J by 1 base, leaving 8 bases between them. The CDR3 spans 15 residues. The CDR3 DNA reads as TGCGCCAGCAGCTTGGGCCAGGGGTCCTACAATGAGCAGTTCTTC. This translates into CASSLGQGSYNEQFF.

The V and J genes are TRBV5-6 and TRBJ1-1, with a weak D call TRBD1 (5 bases). The germline CDR1 and CDR2 sequences are SGHDT and YYEEEE. The CDR3 sequence is 13 residues long. V lost 4 bases, J lost 3 bases, and 10 bases lay in between. The CDR3 region is CASSRRGDTEAFF. For the CDR3, the DNA is TGTGCCAGCAGCCGTCGGGGGGACACTGAAGCTTTCTTT.

The chain uses TRBV19 and TRBJ1-1; D not certain. The V gene lost 4 bases and the J gene lost 0 bases, with 6 bases spanning the gap. CDR3 length: 13 amino acids. The V gene's germline CDR1 is LNHDA and CDR2 SQIVND (reference sequence). The DNA of the CDR3 is TGTGCCAGTAGTAGCAGGCTGAACACTGAAGCTTTCTTT. Its protein product is CASSSRLNTEAFF.

This clone has only one observation. This may be a read error: a much more frequent sequence differs by one nucleotide. The CDR3 DNA is TGTGCCAGCAGCTGGACAGCGAACACTGAAGCTTTCTTT. This translates into CASSWTANTEAFF. The rearrangement links TRBV6-5 to TRBJ1-1; possible D gene TRBD1, 6 bases. The CDR3 has 13 amino acids. Trimming took 6 bases from V and 1 from J, leaving 9 bases between them. Germline V lookup: CDR1 MNHEY, CDR2 SVGAGI.

This clone was picked up a small number of times. This rearrangement joins TRBV7-9 to TRBJ1-2, with D possibly being TRBD1 (5 bases). V was clipped by 1 base and J by 4 bases, with 16 bases between them. Germline CDR1 is SEHNR and CDR2 is FQNEAQ (reference sequence). The CDR3 runs 16 residues. This CDR3 is CASSLVGDAGPYGYTF. The CDR3 DNA sequence: TGTGCCAGCAGCTTAGTAGGCGACGCAGGGCCCTATGGCTACACCTTC.

This chain connects TRBV5-6 to TRBJ1-1; possibly TRBD1 for D (5 bases). The germline V and J ends were trimmed by 1 base and 4 bases, with 8 bases remaining between them. Germline V lookup: CDR1 SGHDT, CDR2 YYEEEE. CDR3 size: 13 residues. Written as DNA, the CDR3 is TGTGCCAGCAGCTTGTATAGGGGCACTGAAGCTTTCTTT. It codes for CASSLYRGTEAFF.

The chain recombines TRBV13 with TRBJ1-2; perhaps TRBD1 as D (6 bases). Germline assignment: CDR1 PRHDT and CDR2 FYEKMQ (reference sequence). This CDR3 has 14 residues. Trimming shortened V by 5 bases and J by 3 bases, and 13 bases separated the two germline ends. CDR3 DNA sequence: TGTGCCAGCAGCCCAGGGGTCACGGACTATGGCTACACCTTC. The encoded protein is CASSPGVTDYGYTF.